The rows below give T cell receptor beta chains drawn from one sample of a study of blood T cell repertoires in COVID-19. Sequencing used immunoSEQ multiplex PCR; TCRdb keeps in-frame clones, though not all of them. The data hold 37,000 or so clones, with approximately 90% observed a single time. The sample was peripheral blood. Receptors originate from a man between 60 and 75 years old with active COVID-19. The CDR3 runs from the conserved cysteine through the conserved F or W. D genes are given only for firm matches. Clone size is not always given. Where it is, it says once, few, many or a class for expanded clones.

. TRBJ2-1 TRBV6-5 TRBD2 TGTGCCAGCAACTCCCTAGCGGGGGTAGTCAATGAGCAGTTCTTC CASNSLAGVVNEQFF
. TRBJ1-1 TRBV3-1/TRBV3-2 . TGTGCCAGCAGCCAAGATCCAGGTCATGTCCAGCCGAACACTGAAGCTTTCTTT CASSQDPGHVQPNTEAFF
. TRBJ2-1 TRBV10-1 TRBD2 TGCGCCAGCAGTACCCCGGGGACTAGCGGGAGGGGGCCCGAGCAGTTCTTC CASSTPGTSGRGPEQFF
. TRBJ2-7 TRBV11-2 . TGTGCCAGCAGCTTAGATCCGGAGAGCTCCTACGAGCAGTACTTC CASSLDPESSYEQYF
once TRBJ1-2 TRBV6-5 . TGTGCCAGCAGTTCCCCGGACAGCTATGGCTACACCTTC CASSSPDSYGYTF
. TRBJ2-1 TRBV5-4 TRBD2 TGTGCCAGCAGCTTGGGGGGGACTAGCCCGAATAATGAGCAGTTCTTC CASSLGGTSPNNEQFF
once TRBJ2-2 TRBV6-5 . TGTGCCAGCAGTTACTCCTACGGACAGAACACCGGGGAGCTGTTTTTT CASSYSYGQNTGELFF
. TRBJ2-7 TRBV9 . TGTGCCAGCAGCGTACTCCCAAATACTGGGGGCACATCCTACGAGCAGTACTTC CASSVLPNTGGTSYEQYF
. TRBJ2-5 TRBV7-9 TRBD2 TGTGCCAGCAGCCCAGGGGTGGCTAGCGGGGAAGAGACCCAGTACTTC CASSPGVASGEETQYF
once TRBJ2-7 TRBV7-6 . TGTGCCAGCAGCCCGGAGGTAGCGGAGAGCTACGAGCAGTACTTC CASSPEVAESYEQYF
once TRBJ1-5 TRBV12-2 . TGTGCAAGTCGCCGGACAGGGGGCAGCAATCAGCCCCAGCATTTT CASRRTGGSNQPQHF
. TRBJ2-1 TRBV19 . TGTGCCAGTAGTATGGACTCTTACAATGAGCAGTTCTTC CASSMDSYNEQFF
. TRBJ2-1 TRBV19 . TGTGCCAGTAGTCTAAAATCCTCCTACAATGAGCAGTTCTTC CASSLKSSYNEQFF
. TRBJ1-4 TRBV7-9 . TGTGCCAGCAGCCCAGCGGGAATTAATGAAAAACTGTTTTTT CASSPAGINEKLFF
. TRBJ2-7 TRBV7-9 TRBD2 TGTGCCAGCAGCTTGACAGCGGGGGTAGGCTACGAGCAGTACTTC CASSLTAGVGYEQYF
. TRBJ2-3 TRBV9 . TGTGCCAGCAGCGTAGTTGGCGGGATGTCAGATACGCAGTATTTT CASSVVGGMSDTQYF
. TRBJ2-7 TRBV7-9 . TGTGCCAGCAGCTTTACAGGACCCGAGCAGTACTTC CASSFTGPEQYF
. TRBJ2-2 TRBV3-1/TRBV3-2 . TGTGCCAGCAGCCCCTTACGAGATGACACCGGGGAGCTGTTTTTT CASSPLRDDTGELFF
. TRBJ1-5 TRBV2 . TGTGCCAGCAGTGGCGACAGCCATAGCAATCAGCCCCAGCATTTT CASSGDSHSNQPQHF
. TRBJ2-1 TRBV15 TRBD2 TGTGCCACCAGCAGAGATCGACTAGCGGGAGGGGAGGAGCAGTTCTTC CATSRDRLAGGEEQFF
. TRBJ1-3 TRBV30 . TGTGCCTGGCTAAGGGGTCGCTCTGGAAACACCATATATTTT CAWLRGRSGNTIYF
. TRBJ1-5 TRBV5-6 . TGTGCCAGCAGCTTTCCAGGTGGCAATCAGCCCCAGCATTTT CASSFPGGNQPQHF
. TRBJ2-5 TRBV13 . TGTGCCAGCAGCTTAGGGACTAGGGGGACCCAGTACTTC CASSLGTRGTQYF
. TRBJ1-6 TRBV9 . TGTGCCAGCAGCGCAGGACAGAGTAATTCACCCCTCCACTTT CASSAGQSNSPLHF
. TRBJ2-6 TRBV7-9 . TGTGCCAGCAGCCTAGGCAGGGGATCATCGGGGGCCAACGTCCTGACTTTC CASSLGRGSSGANVLTF
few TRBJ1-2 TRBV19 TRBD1 TGTGCCAGTAGCACCGCGACAGGGGGCGGGTATGGCTACACCTTC CASSTATGGGYGYTF
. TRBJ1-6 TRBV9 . TGTGCCAGCAAACGGGGTCCTAATTCACCCCTCCACTTT CASKRGPNSPLHF
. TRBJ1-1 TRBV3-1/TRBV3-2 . TGTGCCAGCAGCCAAGGGGCAGCGAACACTGAAGCTTTCTTT CASSQGAANTEAFF
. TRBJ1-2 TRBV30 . TGTGCCTGGAGTCCCCAGGCTGCTAACTATGGCTACACCTTC CAWSPQAANYGYTF
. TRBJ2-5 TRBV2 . TGTGCCAGCAGTGAAGAGCGAACCCAGTACTTC CASSEERTQYF
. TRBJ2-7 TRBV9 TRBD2 TGTGCCAGCAGCGGGGGGACTAGCGGGTACGAGCAGTACTTC CASSGGTSGYEQYF
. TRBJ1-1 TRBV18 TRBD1 TGTGCCAGCTCAGAGGGGGCGGCTCGGATGACTGAAGCTTTCTTT CASSEGAARMTEAFF
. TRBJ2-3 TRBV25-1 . TGTGCCAGCAGTGTTCAAGATACGCAGTATTTT CASSVQDTQYF
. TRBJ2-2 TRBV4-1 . TGCGCCAGCAGCCAAGAGTCCAGCGTCGTCACCGGGGAGCTGTTTTTT CASSQESSVVTGELFF
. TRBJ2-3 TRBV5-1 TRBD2 TGCGCCAGCAATCTAGCGGGGTCCACTAGCACAGATACGCAGTATTTT CASNLAGSTSTDTQYF
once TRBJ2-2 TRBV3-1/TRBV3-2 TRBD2 TGTGCCAGCAGCCAAGGGGACGGTGAGGGACTAGCGGGAGTACCCGGGGAGCTGTTTTTT CASSQGDGEGLAGVPGELFF
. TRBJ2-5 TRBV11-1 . TGTGCCAGCAGCCCCAGCGGCGGAGAGACCCAGTACTTC CASSPSGGETQYF
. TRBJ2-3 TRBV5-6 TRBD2 TGTGCCAGCAGCCGGGAGGGGGTCCGCACAGATACGCAGTATTTT CASSREGVRTDTQYF
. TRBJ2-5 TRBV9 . TGTGCCAGCAGCGTAGGTGGAGAAGAGACCCAGTACTTC CASSVGGEETQYF
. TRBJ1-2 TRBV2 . TGTGCCAGTAGTTGGGGCAGCAACATCTATGGCTACACCTTC CASSWGSNIYGYTF
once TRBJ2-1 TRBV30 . TGTGCCTGGAGTGTAAATCTCAATGAGCAGTTCTTC CAWSVNLNEQFF
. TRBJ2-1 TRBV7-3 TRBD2 TGTGCCAGCAGCTTAATAGGCGGGAGGGACGATGAGCAGTTCTTC CASSLIGGRDDEQFF
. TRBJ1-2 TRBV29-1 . TGCAGCGTTGAGACTATGGAGAGGTATGGCTACACCTTC CSVETMERYGYTF
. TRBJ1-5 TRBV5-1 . TGCGCCAGCAGTCAGGGTCAGCCCCAGCATTTT CASSQGQPQHF
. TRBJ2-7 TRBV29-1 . TGCAGCGTTGTTCTAGCGATACGGAGCTACGAGCAGTACTTC CSVVLAIRSYEQYF
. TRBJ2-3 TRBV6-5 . TGTGCCAGCAGTTACAGGGGGGGGGTCGATACGCAGTATTTT CASSYRGGVDTQYF
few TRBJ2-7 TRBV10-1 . TGCGCCAGCAGTGAGCACGCGGCTTGCTACGAGCAGTACTTC CASSEHAACYEQYF
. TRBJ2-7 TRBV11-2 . TGTGCCAGCAGCTTAGGGGCACTCTACGAGCAGTACTTC CASSLGALYEQYF
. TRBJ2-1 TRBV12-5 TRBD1 TGTGCTAGTGGTTTGCAACAGGGGCTTACCTACAATGAGCAGTTCTTC CASGLQQGLTYNEQFF
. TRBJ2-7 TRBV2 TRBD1 TGTGCCAGCTGTGCAGGGGGTGAGGACGAGCAGTACTTC CASCAGGEDEQYF
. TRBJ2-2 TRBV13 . TGTGCCAGCAGCTCCCTAGGTGAGGGGAACACCGGGGAGCTGTTTTTT CASSSLGEGNTGELFF
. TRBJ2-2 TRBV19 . TGTGCCAGTAGCTACGGCGTAGCGGCGAACACCGGGGAGCTGTTTTTT CASSYGVAANTGELFF
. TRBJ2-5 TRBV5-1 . TGCGCCAGCAGGATGGCGGAAAAAGAGACCCAGTACTTC CASRMAEKETQYF
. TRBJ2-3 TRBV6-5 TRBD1 TGTGCCAGCAGTTTGGGACAGCGTTTGGGCACAGATACGCAGTATTTT CASSLGQRLGTDTQYF
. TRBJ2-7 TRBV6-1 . TGTGCCAGCAGTGAGTCGGTCTCCTACGAGCAGTACTTC CASSESVSYEQYF